The source of this T cell receptor (beta chain) is a study of regulatory and conventional T cells in RAG deficiency. Study-wide points: Control T-cell subsets had markedly higher Shannon entropy and lower Simpson indices than RAG-deficient patients.

Germline V lookup: CDR1 MDHEN, CDR2 SYDVKM. This CDR3 is 18 amino acids long. V lost 6 bases to trimming and J lost 2 bases; unmatched junction nucleotides: 10. As regards this clone: Its antigen is unknown.

Generated by immunoSEQ multiplex PCR, the TCRdb table keeps only in-frame clones and is missing some. The sample contains around 37,000 clones, about 88% of which appear only once. This sample also belongs to another study, concerning regulatory T cells. Per that study: Primers: 52 TRBV forward and 13 TRBJ reverse. In patients, unique TRB V-J pairs were restricted and V/J usage skewed, especially in Tregs.

The chain joins TRBV28 to TRBJ2-5; TRBD2 matches 15 bases. This receptor was obtained from a human donor in good health. Input material: CD8+ T cells sorted from blood. The CDR3 DNA follows: TGTGCCAGCAGCCCCGGGGGACTAGCGGGAGGAATTCAAGAGACCCAGTACTTC. The encoded protein is CASSPGGLAGGIQETQYF.